This TCR beta chain is from a study of T cells in Graves' hyperthyroidism and ophthalmopathy. General study findings and limits: In the blood, most expanded thyroid clonotypes above 0.001 appeared as well. Using 13 V-J features, a model discriminated ophthalmopathy from stable hyperthyroidism.

The CDR3 regions of TCR beta were amplified from RNA transcripts. RT-PCR in the first round (using the HTBI primer set) targeted the TCR CDR3. TCRdb fed the multiplex PCR reads into MiXCR, producing one record per CDR3 protein. Of about 210,000 distinct CDR3 sequences listed, approximately 17% are singletons. In its sample, this clonotype was seen many times. Its antigen is unidentified. Trimming stripped 6 bases from V and 9 bases from J, with 18 bases between. Germline CDR1 SNHLY, CDR2 FYNNEI. CDR3 length equals 14 residues. Subjects aged 18 to 65 presented with newly diagnosed hyperthyroidism of less than 2 months' duration. Thyroid ultrasound and orbital computed tomography, with clinical symptoms and serum thyroxine and TRAb, informed diagnoses.

Material: blood. V gene TRBV2 combines with J gene TRBJ2-1, with a weak D call TRBD1 (5 bases). The receptor was derived from a man aged 45-65 years with Graves' hyperthyroidism. For the CDR3, the DNA is TGTGCCAGCAGCCAGGGTGTTAGTTGGGGTGAGCAGTTCTTC. Protein sequence: CASSQGVSWGEQFF.